The next 16 T cell receptor beta chains were all read from a single sample in a study of T cells in Graves' hyperthyroidism and ophthalmopathy. Authors of the study amplified TCR beta CDR3 regions from RNA transcripts. Initially, a first-round RT-PCR of the TCR CDR3 employed the HTBI primer set. TCRdb analysed the multiplex PCR reads with MiXCR anew, one entry per CDR3 protein. The table lists about 570,000 distinct CDR3 sequences, around 42% of them singletons. Sequences were obtained from peripheral blood or thyroid tissue (not recorded which). These receptors all come from an adult woman with Graves' disease, either hyperthyroidism or ophthalmopathy (not recorded which).

In its sample, this clonotype was seen many times. The chain links TRBV4-1 to TRBJ1-4; no clear D. Germline values: CDR1 MGHRA, CDR2 YSYEKL. V was trimmed by 6 bases and J by 8 bases, leaving 19 bases between them. The CDR3 totals 15 residues. Here the CDR3 reads CASSQTFGGGEKLFF. CDR3 bases: TGCGCCAGCAGTCAAACCTTCGGTGGAGGAGAAAAACTGTTTTTT.

The V gene is TRBV29-1, the J gene TRBJ2-5; 13 bases align to TRBD2. CDR3 size: 18 residues. V shed 8 bases and J 4 bases; nucleotides not matched to a gene: 19. The germline CDR1 and CDR2 sequences are SQVTM and ANQGSEA. CDR3 loop: CSSRGGLAGDGSVETQYF. The CDR3 region has the DNA TGCAGCTCCCGAGGCGGACTAGCGGGAGATGGTTCAGTAGAGACCCAGTACTTC.

This clonotype was seen repeatedly, ten times or more. J is TRBJ1-1 and V is TRBV7-9, with D possibly being TRBD1 (6 bases). Trimming stripped 5 bases from V and 5 bases from J, with 15 bases between. Germline V gives CDR1 SEHNR, CDR2 FQNEAQ (reference sequence). There are 14 residues in the CDR3. The CDR3 loop is CASSGYRVETEAFF. As DNA, the CDR3 is TGTGCCAGCAGCGGCTACAGGGTTGAAACTGAAGCTTTCTTT.

V and J are TRBV20-1 and TRBJ2-1; a weak D match, TRBD2 (6 bases). Germline-derived CDR1 and CDR2 are DFQATT and SNEGSKA (reference sequence). The V end lost 1 base, the J end lost 6 bases, and 13 bases lay between the germline ends. This CDR3 has 14 residues. CDR3 nucleotides: TGCAGTGCTAGAGTCCCGGGAGTGGCCAATGAGCAGTTCTTC. Residues: CSARVPGVANEQFF.

The chain recombines TRBV19 with TRBJ1-5, with a tentative D call TRBD1 (6 bases). There are 15 residues in the CDR3. Trimming pared 10 bases from V and 5 bases from J, leaving 21 bases between. Germline CDR1 reads LNHDA; CDR2 reads SQIVND (reference sequence). The CDR3 DNA reads as TGTGCCACCCGGGACAATCGTCAGGGATATCAGCCCCAGCATTTT. Translating gives CATRDNRQGYQPQHF.

This clonotype has a count of ten or more. This chain links TRBV7-3 with TRBJ1-6; TRBD1 might be the D (5 bases). Germline V gene sequence: CDR1 SGHTA, CDR2 FQGTGA. The CDR3 length is 16 residues. V was cut by 6 bases and J by 5 bases, with 17 bases left in between. The CDR3, as DNA: TGTGCCAGCAGTAAAAGGGGAGGGCCAGATAATTCACCCCTCCACTTT. This gives the protein CASSKRGGPDNSPLHF.

Notes on this clonotype: An end of the junction does not agree with germline; a read error may underlie this. The V call is TRBV3-1, the J call TRBJ1-2; D unclear. The germline V gene has CDR1 LGHDT and CDR2 YNNKEL (reference sequence). This CDR3 has 13 amino acids. The CDR3 nucleotides are TGTGCCAACAGCCAAGATATGACTGATGGCTACACCTTC. This codes for CANSQDMTDGYTF.

The rearrangement joins TRBV2 to TRBJ1-5; tentatively, D is TRBD1 (5 bases). CDR1 is SNHLY, CDR2 FYNNEI, per germline. Trimming removed 7 bases at V and 2 bases at J, with 15 bases between. CDR3 length: 15 amino acids. The CDR3 DNA sequence: TGTGCCAGCACTGGGGGAAGGGCGGGCAATCAGCCCCAGCATTTT. Translated, it gives CASTGGRAGNQPQHF.

The chain recombines TRBV29-1 with TRBJ2-7; the D call may be TRBD1 or TRBD2 (5 bases each). CDR1 and CDR2 from the germline V gene are SQVTM and ANQGSEA. This CDR3 contains 12 residues. V lost 7 bases and J 5 bases, leaving 15 bases between the germline ends. CDR3 region: CSASEGTDEQYF. The DNA of the CDR3 is TGCAGCGCGAGCGAGGGGACCGACGAGCAGTACTTC.

This clonotype was recorded at least ten times. V and J are TRBV7-2 and TRBJ1-5; no firm D call. Germline V gene lookup returns CDR1 SGHTA and CDR2 FQGNSA. The CDR3 sequence is 16 residues long. V dropped 5 bases and J dropped 0 bases, with 14 bases sitting between them. CDR3 DNA sequence: TGTGCCAGCAGCCTGGACGGCTACTATAGCAATCAGCCCCAGCATTTT. Amino acids: CASSLDGYYSNQPQHF.

This clonotype was found once. The rearrangement links TRBV10-2 to TRBJ2-7; perhaps TRBD2 as D (6 bases). This CDR3 is 13 amino acids long. The ends were cut back, 2 bases at V and 4 bases at J, with 9 bases in the middle. Germline V gene sequence: CDR1 WSHSY, CDR2 SAAADI. CDR3 residues: CASSEGEAYEQYF. The CDR3 bases are TGCGCCAGCAGTGAGGGGGAGGCATACGAGCAGTACTTC.

This sequence joins TRBV19 and TRBJ2-6; 9 nucleotides align to TRBD1. The CDR3 runs to 15 residues. Germline V gene sequence: CDR1 LNHDA, CDR2 SQIVND (reference sequence). CDR3: CARVDRGSGANVLTF. The CDR3 bases are TGTGCTAGAGTCGACAGGGGGAGCGGGGCCAACGTCCTGACTTTC.

This clonotype was seen more than once but under ten times. The genes are TRBV29-1 and TRBJ2-5; no clear D. This CDR3 comprises 13 residues. Trimming took 4 bases from V and 6 from J, leaving 15 bases between them. In germline, CDR1 is SQVTM, CDR2 ANQGSEA. The CDR3 is CSVGPWVGKTQYF. The CDR3 region has the DNA TGCAGCGTTGGGCCCTGGGTAGGGAAGACCCAGTACTTC.

This clonotype has only a few counts. The rearrangement joins TRBV4-3 to TRBJ1-6; TRBD1 might be the D (6 bases). Germline V lookup: CDR1 LGHNA, CDR2 YSLEER. The CDR3 is made up of 14 amino acids. The V and J ends lost 4 bases and 7 bases respectively, with 11 bases between them. The CDR3 here is CASSRGHLNSPLHF. CDR3 DNA: TGCGCCAGCAGCCGGGGACATCTAAATTCACCCCTCCACTTT.

This clonotype has only one observation. This chain links TRBV20-1 with TRBJ2-3, with 10 bases identical to TRBD2. CDR1 is DFQATT, CDR2 SNEGSKA, per germline (reference sequence). The V gene end was trimmed by 2 bases and the J gene end by 3 bases; junction bases not matched to a gene: 2. This CDR3 comprises 14 residues. The CDR3 DNA is TGCAGTGCTAGACTAGCGGGAGATACAGATACGCAGTATTTT. It yields the protein CSARLAGDTDTQYF.

Many counts were recorded for this clonotype. V is TRBV9 and J is TRBJ2-2, with TRBD2 matching 9 bases. The CDR3 runs 17 residues. V dropped 0 bases and J dropped 7; count of bases not matched to a gene: 10. CDR1 and CDR2 (germline): SGDLS, YYNGEE. The CDR3 region has the DNA TGTGCCAGCAGCGTAGTCCCGGCGGGAGGGCCGGTCGGGGAGCTGTTTTTT. Translated: CASSVVPAGGPVGELFF.